This TCR beta chain derives from a study of blood T cells in healthy people across ages. Primers used in a second PCR of roughly 6 to 12 cycles were a sample-barcoded 5' primer and a J-beta primer mix. CDR3-containing paired-end reads numbering at least 3 million came from each sample. A single record per CDR3 protein comes from TCRdb applying MiXCR to the 5' RACE reads. The table includes about 640,000 distinct CDR3 sequences, over 40% detected once. Worth noting for this clonotype: The antigen is undetermined.

The CDR3 extends over 18 amino acids. Trimming removed 6 bases from V and 0 bases from J; junction bases left unmatched: 17. Germline V gene data show CDR1 as MNHEY and CDR2 as SMNVEV (reference sequence). General study points: Considered underestimates were the diversity estimates obtained from one million T cells.

The receptor comes from a man older than 75 in good health. Sample: blood. This chain uses TRBV27 with TRBJ2-7; 7 nucleotides agree with TRBD1. The CDR3 loop reads CASSSGDSRRVSSYEQYF. The CDR3 DNA is TGTGCCAGCAGCTCCGGGGACAGCCGAAGAGTTAGCTCCTACGAGCAGTACTTC.